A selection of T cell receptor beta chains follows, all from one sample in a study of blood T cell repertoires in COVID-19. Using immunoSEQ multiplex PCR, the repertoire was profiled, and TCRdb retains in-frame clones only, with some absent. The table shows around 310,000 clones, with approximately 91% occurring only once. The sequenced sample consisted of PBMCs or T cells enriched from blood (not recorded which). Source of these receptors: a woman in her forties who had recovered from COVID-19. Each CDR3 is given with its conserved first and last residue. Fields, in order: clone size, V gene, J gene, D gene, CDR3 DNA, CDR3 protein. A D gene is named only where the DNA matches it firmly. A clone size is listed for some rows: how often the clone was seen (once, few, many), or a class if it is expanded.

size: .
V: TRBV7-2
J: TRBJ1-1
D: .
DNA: TGTGCCAGCACCCAGGTCTCCGCTTTTGAAGCTTTCTTT
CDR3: CASTQVSAFEAFF

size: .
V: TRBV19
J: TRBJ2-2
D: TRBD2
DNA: TGTGCCAGTAGTTTCCCGGGACTAGTGGCCGGGGAGCTGTTTTTT
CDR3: CASSFPGLVAGELFF

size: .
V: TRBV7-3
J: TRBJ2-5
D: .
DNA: TGTGCCAGCAGCTTATTCGGCAGGGGATCAAAGGAGACCCAGTACTTC
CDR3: CASSLFGRGSKETQYF

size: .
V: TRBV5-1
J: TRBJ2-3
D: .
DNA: TGCGCCAGCCAGAACACAGATACGCAGTATTTT
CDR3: CASQNTDTQYF

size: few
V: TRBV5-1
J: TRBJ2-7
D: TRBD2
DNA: TGCGCCAGCAGCTTGGAGCGTAGCGGGACCCCCTACGAGCAGTACTTC
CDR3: CASSLERSGTPYEQYF

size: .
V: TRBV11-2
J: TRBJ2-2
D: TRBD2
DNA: TGTGCCAGCAGCTTAGGAGCGGGAGTGAACACCGGGGAGCTGTTTTTT
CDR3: CASSLGAGVNTGELFF

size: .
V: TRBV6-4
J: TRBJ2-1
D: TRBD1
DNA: TGTGCCAGCAGTACAACCGGGACAGGGACATACAATGAGCAGTTCTTC
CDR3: CASSTTGTGTYNEQFF

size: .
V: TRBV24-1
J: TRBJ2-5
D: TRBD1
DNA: TGTGCCACCAGTGACACCCTGACAGGGTCCCAAGAGACCCAGTACTTC
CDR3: CATSDTLTGSQETQYF

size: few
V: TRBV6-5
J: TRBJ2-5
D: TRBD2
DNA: TGTGCCAGCAGTTACTCGGGACTAGCGGGGGGGCAGACCCAGTACTTC
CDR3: CASSYSGLAGGQTQYF

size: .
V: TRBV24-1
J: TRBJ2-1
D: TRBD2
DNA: TGTGCCACCAATCGGGGGGAGGCCTACAATGAGCAGTTCTTC
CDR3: CATNRGEAYNEQFF

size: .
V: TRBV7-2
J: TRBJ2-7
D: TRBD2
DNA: TGTGCCAGCAGCCCCGCGGGGGGCTACCAGCAGTACTTC
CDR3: CASSPAGGYQQYF

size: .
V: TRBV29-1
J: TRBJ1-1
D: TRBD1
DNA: TGCAGCGTTGAAGGTAATCAGGGGGCTGACACTGAAGCTTTCTTT
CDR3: CSVEGNQGADTEAFF